This T cell receptor (beta chain) was recorded in a study of blood T cells in healthy people across ages. CDR1 is MDHEN and CDR2 is SYDVKM in the germline V gene. The CDR3 is made up of 15 amino acids. V was pared by 3 bases and J by 11 bases, with 15 bases of the junction left unmatched. Study outcomes and limitations: A roughly linear fall in TCR beta diversity per million T cells was seen with increasing age. Both higher diversity and more naive CD4+ cells marked long-lived donors when set against aged donors.

Points on this clonotype: Its target is unknown.

A sample-barcoded 5' primer and a J-beta primer mix were used in a second PCR of roughly 7 to 11 cycles. Via MiXCR, TCRdb re-called the 5' RACE reads, giving one row per CDR3 protein. This table holds roughly 800,000 distinct CDR3 sequences, roughly 25% found once. This same sample was also part of a study on T cells of mothers and their children. That paper states: Researchers report slightly higher, though non-significant, overlap in related mother-child pairs than in unrelated pairs.

The chain carries TRBV28 and TRBJ2-5; 7 bases are shared with TRBD2. Sequencing used blood. The sequence was collected from a boy between 10 and 17 years old in good health. CDR3 DNA: TGTGCCAGCAGTTTGGGAGGGGAGGCGTCGCGAGAGCAGTACTTC. Protein: CASSLGGEASREQYF.